The T cell receptor beta chain under discussion was sequenced for a study of cytomegalovirus exposure and HLA in healthy donors. General study findings and limits: Altogether, around 160 TCR beta chains were recorded as cytomegalovirus-associated.

As regards this clone: Its target is not known.

Primers: 60 Vbeta forward and 13 Jbeta reverse. TCRdb keeps only in-frame clones here, not all; method: immunoSEQ multiplex PCR. The repertoire table contains about 39,000 clones. The receptor was derived from a woman in her twenties or thirties in good health and CMV-seropositive. The sample comprised PBMCs.

The CDR3 region has the DNA TGTGCCAGCAGCTTCCTAGGAACCGCTAATTCACCCCTCCACTTT. This translates into CASSFLGTANSPLHF. V is TRBV11-2 and J is TRBJ1-6, with no clear D. From germline, CDR1 is SGHAT and CDR2 FQNNGV. Trimming shortened V by 3 bases and J by 6 bases, and 12 bases separated the two germline ends. There are 15 residues in the CDR3.